The T cell receptor (beta chain) described here comes from a study of blood T cell repertoires in COVID-19. For the study at large: Collection of acute and convalescent COVID-19 samples took place in the United States, Italy and Spain. The analysed material was cDNA or gDNA that came from T cells, B-cell-depleted T cells, or PBMCs.

Clinical histories supplied by participants themselves formed the basis of cohort assignment. CDR1 is KGHSH, CDR2 LQKENI, per germline. V shed 6 bases and J shed 1 base, with 10 bases lying between them. The CDR3 sequence is 14 residues long. Repertoires were generated with immunoSEQ multiplex PCR, while TCRdb's copy carries only in-frame clones and drops some. The sample includes approximately 230,000 clones, 88% of them seen just once. The chain uses TRBV18 and TRBJ1-5; a weak D match, TRBD1 (6 bases). Sequencing used PBMCs or T cells enriched from blood (not recorded which). The sequence came from a woman between 50 and 59 years old with acute COVID-19. The CDR3 DNA reads TGTGCCAGCTCGGCGGACAGAAGCAATCAGCCCCAGCATTTT. Translated, it gives CASSADRSNQPQHF.